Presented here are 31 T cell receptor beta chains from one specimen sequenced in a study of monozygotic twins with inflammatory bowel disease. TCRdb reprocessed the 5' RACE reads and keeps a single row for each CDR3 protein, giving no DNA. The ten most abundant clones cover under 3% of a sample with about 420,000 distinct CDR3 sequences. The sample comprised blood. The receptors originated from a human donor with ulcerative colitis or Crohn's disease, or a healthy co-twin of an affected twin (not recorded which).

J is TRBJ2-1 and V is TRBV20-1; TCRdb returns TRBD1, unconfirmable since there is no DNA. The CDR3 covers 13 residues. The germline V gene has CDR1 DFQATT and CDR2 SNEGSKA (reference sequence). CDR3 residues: CSASITRGYEQFF.

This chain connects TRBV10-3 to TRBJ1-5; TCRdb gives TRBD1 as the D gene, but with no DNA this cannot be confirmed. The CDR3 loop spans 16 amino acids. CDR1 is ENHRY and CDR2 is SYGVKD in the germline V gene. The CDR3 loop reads CAISASGGSSNQPQHF.

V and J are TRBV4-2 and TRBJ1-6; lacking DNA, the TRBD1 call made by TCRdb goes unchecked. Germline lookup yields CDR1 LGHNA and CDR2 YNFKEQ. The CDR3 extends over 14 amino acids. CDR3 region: CASSQAQGNSPLHF.

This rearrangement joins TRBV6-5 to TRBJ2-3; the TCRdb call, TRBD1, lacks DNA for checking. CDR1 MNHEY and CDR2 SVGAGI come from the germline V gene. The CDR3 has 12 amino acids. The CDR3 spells CASRGPSDTQYF.

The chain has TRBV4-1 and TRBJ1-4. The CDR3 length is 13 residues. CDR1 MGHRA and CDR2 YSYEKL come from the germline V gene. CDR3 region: CASSQVVREKLFF.

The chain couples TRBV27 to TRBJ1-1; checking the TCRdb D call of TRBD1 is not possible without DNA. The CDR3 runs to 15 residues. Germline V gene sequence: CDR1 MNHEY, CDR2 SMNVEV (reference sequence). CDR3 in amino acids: CASSLSGRGNTEAFF.

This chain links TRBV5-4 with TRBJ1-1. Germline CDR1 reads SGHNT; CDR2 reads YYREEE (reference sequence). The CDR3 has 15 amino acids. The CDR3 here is CASSPDYRADTEAFF. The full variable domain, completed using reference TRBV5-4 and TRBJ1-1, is ETGVTQSPTHLIKTRGQQVTLRCSSQSGHNTVSWYQQALGQGPQFIFQYYREEENGRGNFPPRFSGLQFPNYSSELNVNALELDDSALYLCASSPDYRADTEAFFGQGTRLTVV.

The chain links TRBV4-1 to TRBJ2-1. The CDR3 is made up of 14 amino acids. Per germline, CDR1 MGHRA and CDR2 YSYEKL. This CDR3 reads CASSQEVVGNEQFF.

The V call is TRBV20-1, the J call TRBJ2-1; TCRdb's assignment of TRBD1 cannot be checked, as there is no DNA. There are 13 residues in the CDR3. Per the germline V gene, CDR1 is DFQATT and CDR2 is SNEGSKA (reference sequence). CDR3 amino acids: CSARDGGAKGPFF.

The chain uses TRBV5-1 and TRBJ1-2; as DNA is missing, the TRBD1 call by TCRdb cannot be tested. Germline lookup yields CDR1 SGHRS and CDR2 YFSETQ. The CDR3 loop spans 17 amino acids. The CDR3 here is CASSDRGQGALIYGYTF. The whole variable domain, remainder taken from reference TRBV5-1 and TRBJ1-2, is KAGVTQTPRYLIKTRGQQVTLSCSPISGHRSVSWYQQTPGQGLQFLFEYFSETQRNKGNFPGRFSGRQFSNSRSEMNVSTLELGDSALYLCASSDRGQGALIYGYTFGSGTRLTVV.

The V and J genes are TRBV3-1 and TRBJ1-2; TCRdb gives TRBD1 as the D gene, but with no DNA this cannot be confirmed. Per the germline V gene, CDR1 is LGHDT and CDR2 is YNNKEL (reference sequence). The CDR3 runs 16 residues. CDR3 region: CASSHYGTGGLYGYTF. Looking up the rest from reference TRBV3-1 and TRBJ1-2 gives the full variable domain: DTAVSQTPKYLVTQMGNDKSIKCEQNLGHDTMYWYKQDSKKFLKIMFSYNNKELIINETVPNRFSPKSPDKAHLNLHINSLELGDSAVYFCASSHYGTGGLYGYTFGSGTRLTVV.

CDR3 in amino acids: CASSLGQGSPDTQYF. The rearrangement links TRBV5-1 to TRBJ2-3; lacking DNA, the TRBD1 call made by TCRdb goes unchecked. CDR3 length: 15 residues. Germline CDR1 is SGHRS and CDR2 is YFSETQ.

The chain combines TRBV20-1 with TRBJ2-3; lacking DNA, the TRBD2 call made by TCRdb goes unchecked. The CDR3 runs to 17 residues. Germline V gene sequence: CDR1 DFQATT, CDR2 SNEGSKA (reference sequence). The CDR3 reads CSAGRASGVAGTDTQYF.

CDR3 amino acids: CASSNTGEAGNTIYF. This chain joins TRBV7-9 and TRBJ1-3; TCRdb's assignment of TRBD1 cannot be checked, as there is no DNA. The CDR3 sequence is 15 residues long. Germline CDR1 reads SEHNR; CDR2 reads FQNEAQ (reference sequence). The full variable domain, its missing parts supplied by reference TRBV7-9 and TRBJ1-3, is DTGVSQNPRHKITKRGQNVTFRCDPISEHNRLYWYRQTLGQGPEFLTYFQNEAQLEKSRLLSDRFSAERPKGSFSTLEIQRTEQGDSAMYLCASSNTGEAGNTIYFGEGSWLTVV.

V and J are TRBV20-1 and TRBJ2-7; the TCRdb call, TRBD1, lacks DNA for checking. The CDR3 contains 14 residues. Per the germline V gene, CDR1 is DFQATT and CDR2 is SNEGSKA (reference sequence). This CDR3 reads CSVPDGGADYEQYF.

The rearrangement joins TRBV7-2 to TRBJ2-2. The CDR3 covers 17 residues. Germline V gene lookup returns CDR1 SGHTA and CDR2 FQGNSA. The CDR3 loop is CASSLDKNPLNTGELFF.

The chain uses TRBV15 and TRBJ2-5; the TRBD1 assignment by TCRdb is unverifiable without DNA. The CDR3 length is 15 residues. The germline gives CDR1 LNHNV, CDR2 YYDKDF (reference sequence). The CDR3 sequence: CATSKQQGAQETQYF.

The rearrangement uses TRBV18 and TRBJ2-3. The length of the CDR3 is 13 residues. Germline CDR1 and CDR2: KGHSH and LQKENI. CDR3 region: CASSPIITDTQYF.

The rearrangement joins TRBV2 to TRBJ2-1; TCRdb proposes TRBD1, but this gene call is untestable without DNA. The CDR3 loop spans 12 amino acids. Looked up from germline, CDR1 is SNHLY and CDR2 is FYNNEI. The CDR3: CASREQGDEQFF.

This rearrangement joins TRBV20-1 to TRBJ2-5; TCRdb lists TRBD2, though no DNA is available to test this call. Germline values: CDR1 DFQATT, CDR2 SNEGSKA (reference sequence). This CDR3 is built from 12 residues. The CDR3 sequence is CSARGLAGTQYF.

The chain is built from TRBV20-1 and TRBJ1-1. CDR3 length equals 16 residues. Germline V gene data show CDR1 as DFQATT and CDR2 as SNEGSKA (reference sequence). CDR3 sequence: CSAEDGPRTMNTEAFF.

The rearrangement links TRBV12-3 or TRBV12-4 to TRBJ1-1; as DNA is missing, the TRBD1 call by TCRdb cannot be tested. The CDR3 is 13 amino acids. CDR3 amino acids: CASRIVGGTEAFF.

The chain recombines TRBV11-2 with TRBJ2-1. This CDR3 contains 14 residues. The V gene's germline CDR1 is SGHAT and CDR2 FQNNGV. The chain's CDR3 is CASSLVSRQNEQFF.

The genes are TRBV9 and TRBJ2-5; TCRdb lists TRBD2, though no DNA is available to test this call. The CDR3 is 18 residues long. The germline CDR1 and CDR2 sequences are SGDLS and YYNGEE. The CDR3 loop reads CASTPTGRAGISRDGQYF.

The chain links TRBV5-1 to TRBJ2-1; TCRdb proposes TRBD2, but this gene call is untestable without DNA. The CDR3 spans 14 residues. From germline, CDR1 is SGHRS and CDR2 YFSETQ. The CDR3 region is CASSFGTSNNEQFF.

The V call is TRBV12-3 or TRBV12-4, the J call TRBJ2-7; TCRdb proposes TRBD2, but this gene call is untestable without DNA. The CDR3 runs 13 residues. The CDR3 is CASSWTSGDEQYF.

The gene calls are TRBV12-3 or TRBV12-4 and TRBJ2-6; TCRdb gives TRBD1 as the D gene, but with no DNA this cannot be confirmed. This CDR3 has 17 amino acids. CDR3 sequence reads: CASSLGTGNPGANVLTF.

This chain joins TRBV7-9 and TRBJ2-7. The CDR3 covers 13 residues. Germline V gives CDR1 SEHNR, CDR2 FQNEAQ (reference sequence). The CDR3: CASSFASTYEQYF.

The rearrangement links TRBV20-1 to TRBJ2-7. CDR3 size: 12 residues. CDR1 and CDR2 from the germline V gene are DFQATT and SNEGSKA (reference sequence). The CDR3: CSARPSVYEQYF.

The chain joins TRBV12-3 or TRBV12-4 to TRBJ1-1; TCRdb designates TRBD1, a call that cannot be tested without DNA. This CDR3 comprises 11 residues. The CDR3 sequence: CASSAGGQAFF.

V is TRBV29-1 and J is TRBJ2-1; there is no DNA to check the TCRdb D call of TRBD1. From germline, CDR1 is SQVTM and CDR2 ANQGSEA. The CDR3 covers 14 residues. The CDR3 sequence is CSVEHPRVRNEQFF.